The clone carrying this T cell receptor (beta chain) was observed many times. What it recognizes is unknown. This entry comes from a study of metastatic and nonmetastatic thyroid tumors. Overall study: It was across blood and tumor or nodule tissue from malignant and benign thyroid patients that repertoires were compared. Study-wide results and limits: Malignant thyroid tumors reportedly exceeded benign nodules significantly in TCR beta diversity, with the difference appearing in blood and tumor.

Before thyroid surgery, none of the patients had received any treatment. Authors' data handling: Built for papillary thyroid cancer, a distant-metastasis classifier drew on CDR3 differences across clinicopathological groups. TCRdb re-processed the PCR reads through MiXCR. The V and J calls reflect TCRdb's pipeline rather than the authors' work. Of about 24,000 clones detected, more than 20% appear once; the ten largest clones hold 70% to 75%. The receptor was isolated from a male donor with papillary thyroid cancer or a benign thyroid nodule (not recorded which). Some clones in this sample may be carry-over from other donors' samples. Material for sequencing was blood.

CDR3 protein: CASSEKLAGAYEQYF. The CDR3 DNA follows: TGTGCCAGCAGTGAAAAACTAGCGGGAGCCTACGAGCAGTACTTC. The rearrangement links TRBV2 to TRBJ2-7; 11 bases line up with TRBD2. The CDR3 totals 15 residues. Unmatched junction bases numbered 2, after V lost 2 bases and J lost 2 bases. Germline-derived CDR1 and CDR2 are SNHLY and FYNNEI.